This T cell receptor beta chain was retrieved from a study of beta chain features in type 1 diabetes. Looking at the study overall: Cell yields, age and gender were similar between patients and healthy donors. Over all samples combined, over 85,000,000 sorted cells were examined. Study-level points and caveats: Although PCR might favor shorter templates, it would do so equally in patients and controls.

The CDR3 length is 15 residues. The V gene lost 2 bases and the J gene lost 6 bases, with 15 bases spanning the gap. Germline V gene sequence: CDR1 SEHNR, CDR2 FQNEAQ (reference sequence). This clone was seen a few times. Its target is unknown. It was via CD45RO/CCR7/CD25/CD127/CD95/CD27 that CD4+ naive, central memory, regulatory and stem cell-like memory cells were sorted. TCRB transcripts that were expressed got sequenced, as all of the isolated RNA had been reverse transcribed. Measured with immunoSEQ multiplex PCR; TCRdb has only the in-frame clones, and not every one. Here the sample spans approximately 470,000 clones, about 29% being singletons.

This chain uses TRBV7-9 with TRBJ2-3; the D gene is possibly TRBD2 (6 bases). The sequenced sample was naive CD4+ T cells from blood. This receptor was taken from a man between 18 and 35 years old in good health. The CDR3 sequence is CASSLTTSLEDTQYF. The DNA for the CDR3 is TGTGCCAGCAGCTTAACGACTAGTCTGGAGGATACGCAGTATTTT.